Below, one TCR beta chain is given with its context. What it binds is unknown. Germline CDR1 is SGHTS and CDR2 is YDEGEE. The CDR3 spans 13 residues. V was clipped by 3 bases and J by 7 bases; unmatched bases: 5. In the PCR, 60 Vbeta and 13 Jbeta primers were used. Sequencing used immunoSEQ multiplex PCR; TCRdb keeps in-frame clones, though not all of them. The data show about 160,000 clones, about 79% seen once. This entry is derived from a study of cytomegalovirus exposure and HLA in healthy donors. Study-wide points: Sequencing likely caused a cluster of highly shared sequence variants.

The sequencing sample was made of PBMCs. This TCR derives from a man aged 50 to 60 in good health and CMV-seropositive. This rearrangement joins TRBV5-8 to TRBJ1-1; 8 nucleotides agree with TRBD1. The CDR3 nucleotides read TGTGCCAGCAGCTCTGGACAGGGACTTGAAGCTTTCTTT. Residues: CASSSGQGLEAFF.